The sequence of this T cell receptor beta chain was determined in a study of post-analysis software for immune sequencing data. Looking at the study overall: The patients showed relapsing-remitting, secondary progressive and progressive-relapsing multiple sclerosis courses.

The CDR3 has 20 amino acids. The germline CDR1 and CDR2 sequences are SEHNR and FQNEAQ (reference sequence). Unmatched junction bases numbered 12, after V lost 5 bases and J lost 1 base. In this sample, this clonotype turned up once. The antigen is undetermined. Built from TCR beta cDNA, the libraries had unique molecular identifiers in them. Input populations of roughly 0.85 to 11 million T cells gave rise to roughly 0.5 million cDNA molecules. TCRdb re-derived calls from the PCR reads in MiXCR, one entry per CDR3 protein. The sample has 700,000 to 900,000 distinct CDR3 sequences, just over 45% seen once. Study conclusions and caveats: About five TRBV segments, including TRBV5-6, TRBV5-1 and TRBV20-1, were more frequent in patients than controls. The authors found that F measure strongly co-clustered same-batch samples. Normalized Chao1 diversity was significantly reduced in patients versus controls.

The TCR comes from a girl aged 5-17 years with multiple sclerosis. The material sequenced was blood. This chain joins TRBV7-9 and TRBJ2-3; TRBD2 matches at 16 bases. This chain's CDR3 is CASSPRSGTSGRGGTDTQYF. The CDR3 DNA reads TGTGCCAGCAGCCCTCGGTCCGGGACTAGCGGGAGGGGGGGCACAGATACGCAGTATTTT.